Presented here are 24 T cell receptor beta chains from one specimen sequenced in a study of T-cell reconstitution after alpha-beta-depleted transplantation in children. Unique molecular identifiers were used to barcode this TCRbeta library. TCRdb reprocessed the PCR reads with MiXCR, giving one entry per CDR3 protein. The sample has about 350,000 distinct CDR3 sequences; about a sixth are singletons. The specimen was PBMCs, mostly from graft donor cells, collected 360 days after TCRalphabeta/CD19-depleted stem cell transplant. These receptors were obtained from a male patient aged 2-9 years who had a stem cell transplant for acute lymphoblastic leukemia, so the T cells may come from the graft donor.

This clonotype occurred a few times. CDR3 DNA: TGTGCCAGCAGCGTAGGAGGTTTGGGGCAGGGAGGTGGTGAGCAGTTCTTC. Translating gives CASSVGGLGQGGGEQFF. The rearrangement links TRBV9 to TRBJ2-1; D may be TRBD2 (6 bases). V lost 0 bases to trimming and J lost 9 bases, with 22 bases between them. The CDR3 contains 17 residues. The germline V gene has CDR1 SGDLS and CDR2 YYNGEE.

J is TRBJ2-3 and V is TRBV6-1; D is perhaps TRBD1 or TRBD2 (5 bases each). Germline loops: CDR1 MNHNS, CDR2 SASEGT. The length of the CDR3 is 15 residues. Trimming cost V 7 bases and J 0 bases, with 14 bases left between them. Here the CDR3 reads CASNRDGASTDTQYF. The CDR3 nucleotides are TGTGCCAGCAACCGGGACGGTGCTAGCACAGATACGCAGTATTTT.

The chain has TRBV7-2 and TRBJ1-2, with D possibly being TRBD1 (5 bases). CDR3 size: 14 residues. Germline V gives CDR1 SGHTA, CDR2 FQGNSA. V lost 1 base to trimming and J lost 5 bases, with 11 bases between them. The CDR3 DNA follows: TGTGCCAGCAGCTTAGGAGGGGTGAAGTATGGCTACACCTTC. This translates into CASSLGGVKYGYTF.

The chain joins TRBV10-3 to TRBJ1-1; D not resolved. Trimming took off 10 bases at V and 4 bases at J, with 19 bases between the two ends. The CDR3 contains 14 residues. Germline loops: CDR1 ENHRY, CDR2 SYGVKD. The CDR3 DNA is TGTGCCACTCGACAAGTCCCGGGCGGCACTGAAGCTTTCTTT. This sequence encodes CATRQVPGGTEAFF.

This clonotype came up a few times. The V gene is TRBV12-3 or TRBV12-4, the J gene TRBJ1-1, with D maybe TRBD1 (6 bases). The ends were cut back, 7 bases at V and 1 base at J, with 16 bases in the middle. The CDR3 consists of 15 residues. As DNA, the CDR3 is TGTGCCAGCACCCCCGGGACATCCCGGAACACTGAAGCTTTCTTT. Protein product: CASTPGTSRNTEAFF.

The rearrangement links TRBV20-1 to TRBJ2-5; 8 positions match TRBD1. This CDR3 has 14 residues. Germline CDR1 is DFQATT and CDR2 is SNEGSKA (reference sequence). Unmatched junction bases numbered 8, after V lost 3 bases and J lost 5 bases. The CDR3 sequence: CSARPRGRGETQYF. The CDR3 DNA is TGCAGTGCTAGGCCCAGGGGGCGAGGGGAGACCCAGTACTTC.

V is TRBV11-2 and J is TRBJ2-5; D remains unclear. This CDR3 has 17 amino acids. Germline values: CDR1 SGHAT, CDR2 FQNNGV. V was trimmed by 3 bases and J by 5 bases, leaving 22 bases between them. In DNA form, the CDR3 reads TGTGCCAGCAGCTTCCGCCCCCTGAAGTACACCAGGGAGACCCAGTACTTC. It codes for CASSFRPLKYTRETQYF.

This clonotype was observed a handful of times. V usage is TRBV5-1 and J usage is TRBJ2-7, with TRBD2 identical over 11 bases. This CDR3 region has 15 residues. Losses at the gene ends were 0 bases for V and 6 bases for J; bases not matched to a gene: 5. Germline V gene data show CDR1 as SGHRS and CDR2 as YFSETQ. The CDR3 DNA reads TGCGCCAGCAGCTTGGAACTAGCGGGAGTCGGCGAGCAGTACTTC. It codes for CASSLELAGVGEQYF.

The chain links TRBV5-6 to TRBJ2-1; D is possibly TRBD1 (5 bases). Germline-derived CDR1 and CDR2 are SGHDT and YYEEEE. The V gene lost 4 bases and the J gene lost 7 bases, with 9 bases spanning the gap. The CDR3 has 12 residues. The CDR3 sequence: CASSGARNEQFF. The CDR3 DNA sequence: TGTGCCAGCAGCGGGGCTAGAAATGAGCAGTTCTTC.

V is TRBV9 and J is TRBJ2-3; D may be TRBD1 or TRBD2 (6 bases each). Germline CDR1 and CDR2: SGDLS and YYNGEE. Trimming stripped 2 bases from V and 0 bases from J, with 10 bases between. The CDR3 has 15 residues. The CDR3 nucleotides are TGTGCCAGCAGCGTGGGGGGCTTAAGCACAGATACGCAGTATTTT. Translated: CASSVGGLSTDTQYF.

The chain uses TRBV9 and TRBJ2-1, with a tentative D call TRBD2 (6 bases). The V and J ends lost 2 bases and 3 bases respectively, with 15 bases between them. The CDR3 has 16 amino acids. The germline gives CDR1 SGDLS, CDR2 YYNGEE. This CDR3 reads CASSVSIGRDYNEQFF. CDR3 in DNA: TGTGCCAGCAGCGTGAGTATAGGGCGGGACTACAATGAGCAGTTCTTC.

The sample holds a few counts of this clonotype. V usage is TRBV7-9 and J usage is TRBJ1-4; TRBD1 aligns across 9 bases. V gave up 2 bases and J gave up 11 bases; unmatched junction bases: 9. The CDR3 sequence is 15 residues long. CDR1 is SEHNR, CDR2 FQNEAQ, per germline (reference sequence). CDR3 sequence: CASSLSGVGTGKLFF. The CDR3, as DNA: TGTGCCAGCAGCTTATCCGGTGTGGGGACAGGGAAACTGTTTTTT. The full variable domain, its missing parts supplied by reference TRBV7-9 and TRBJ1-4, is DTGVSQNPRHKITKRGQNVTFRCDPISEHNRLYWYRQTLGQGPEFLTYFQNEAQLEKSRLLSDRFSAERPKGSFSTLEIQRTEQGDSAMYLCASSLSGVGTGKLFFGSGTQLSVL.

This clonotype was found a few times. The J gene is TRBJ1-4, the V gene TRBV20-1, with D possibly matching TRBD1 (5 bases). The CDR3 loop spans 16 amino acids. Germline V CDR1 and CDR2: DFQATT, SNEGSKA (reference sequence). V was shortened by 4 bases and J by 0 bases, with 15 bases between the two germline ends. The CDR3 loop reads CSAKAGTGATNEKLFF. As DNA, the CDR3 is TGCAGTGCTAAAGCCGGGACGGGAGCAACTAATGAAAAACTGTTTTTT.

The chain carries TRBV6-5 and TRBJ1-5, with D unclear. The CDR3 runs 13 residues. V gave up 2 bases and J gave up 5 bases, with 7 bases separating them. The germline gives CDR1 MNHEY, CDR2 SVGAGI. CDR3 DNA: TGTGCCAGCAGTTACGCCGGGGATCAGCCCCAGCATTTT. Amino acid sequence: CASSYAGDQPQHF.

This clonotype was counted only a few times. The genes are TRBV3-1 and TRBJ2-1; TRBD2 might be the D (6 bases). The CDR3 is 16 residues long. Trimming removed 3 bases at V and 3 bases at J, with 15 bases between. Germline V gene data show CDR1 as LGHDT and CDR2 as YNNKEL (reference sequence). The DNA of the CDR3 is TGTGCCAGCAGCCAGACTAGTTTCTTTGACTACAATGAGCAGTTCTTC. It yields the protein CASSQTSFFDYNEQFF.

This clonotype appeared many times. The rearrangement joins TRBV29-1 to TRBJ1-4; no clear D. The CDR3 covers 13 residues. Trimming shortened V by 6 bases and J by 7 bases, and 15 bases separated the two germline ends. CDR1 is SQVTM, CDR2 ANQGSEA, per germline. Written as DNA, the CDR3 is TGCAGCGTGATGACGATAGCCGGTGAAAAACTGTTTTTT. It is translated as CSVMTIAGEKLFF.

This clonotype has just a few counts. The chain couples TRBV5-4 to TRBJ2-7, with D tentatively TRBD2 (7 bases). Germline lookup yields CDR1 SGHNT and CDR2 YYREEE (reference sequence). The CDR3 covers 15 residues. V gave up 4 bases and J gave up 5 bases, with 19 bases separating them. The CDR3 DNA reads as TGTGCCAGCAGCACGGTCGGGGGGCGCAGGAACGAGCAGTACTTC. It codes for CASSTVGGRRNEQYF.

The V gene is TRBV5-1, the J gene TRBJ2-7; 9 bases match TRBD2. The ends lost 0 bases at V and 5 bases at J; junction bases unmatched: 6. The CDR3 is 15 amino acids. Germline CDR1 and CDR2: SGHRS and YFSETQ. CDR3 region: CASSLAGGRAHEQYF. DNA for the CDR3: TGCGCCAGCAGCTTGGCGGGCGGGAGGGCCCACGAGCAGTACTTC.

The chain couples TRBV20-1 to TRBJ2-1; no clear D gene. V gave up 0 bases and J gave up 1 base, with 10 bases separating them. From germline, CDR1 is DFQATT and CDR2 SNEGSKA (reference sequence). The CDR3 is 15 amino acids. As DNA, the CDR3 is TGCAGTGCTAGAGATTTGGCCGGGTCCTACAATGAGCAGTTCTTC. Its protein product is CSARDLAGSYNEQFF.

This clonotype showed up just a few times. The gene calls are TRBV4-1 and TRBJ2-2; tentative D call: TRBD1 (5 bases). This CDR3 contains 16 residues. Trimming removed 4 bases from V and 1 base from J, with 13 bases in between. Germline assignment: CDR1 MGHRA and CDR2 YSYEKL. The CDR3 spells CASSPALGENTGELFF. The CDR3 nucleotides are TGCGCCAGCAGCCCGGCTCTAGGGGAGAACACCGGGGAGCTGTTTTTT.

This clonotype has only a few counts. The chain is built from TRBV14 and TRBJ1-1; D uncertain. Trimming removed 3 bases at V and 7 bases at J, with 12 bases between. Germline CDR1 reads SGHDN; CDR2 reads FVKESK. The CDR3 spans 13 residues. The CDR3 protein is CASSQGLVGEAFF. The DNA for the CDR3 is TGTGCCAGCAGCCAGGGATTGGTGGGTGAAGCTTTCTTT.

The chain employs TRBV7-9 and TRBJ1-1, with TRBD1 as a possible D gene (5 bases). V was pared by 1 base and J by 3 bases, with 15 bases between. The CDR3 is 16 amino acids. CDR1 and CDR2 (germline): SEHNR, FQNEAQ (reference sequence). CDR3 sequence reads: CASSLGQGAGYTEAFF. The CDR3 DNA reads as TGTGCCAGCAGCTTAGGCCAGGGAGCGGGCTACACTGAAGCTTTCTTT.

This clonotype was detected only a few times. V is TRBV20-1 and J is TRBJ1-4; 8 bases map to TRBD1. CDR1 is DFQATT and CDR2 is SNEGSKA in the germline V gene (reference sequence). The CDR3 covers 14 residues. With 3 bases clipped from V and 4 bases from J, the junction kept 4 bases outside the gene matches. CDR3 loop: CSASQGASNEKLFF. The CDR3 nucleotides read TGCAGTGCTAGCCAGGGGGCAAGTAATGAAAAACTGTTTTTT.

In this sample, this clonotype turned up a few times. The chain uses TRBV10-3 and TRBJ2-5, with no clear D. Germline CDR1 ENHRY, CDR2 SYGVKD. V lost 10 bases and J lost 3, with 9 bases in between. The CDR3 loop spans 11 amino acids. The CDR3 region is CATLGEETQYF. The CDR3 DNA is TGTGCCACCCTAGGAGAAGAGACCCAGTACTTC.